This TCR beta chain appears in the sequencing data of a study of cytotoxic CD8 clonotypes in ibrutinib-treated CLL. A word on this clone: What it binds is unknown.

Assay: immunoSEQ multiplex PCR; the TCRdb copy retains only in-frame clones and omits some. The sample lists about 20,000 clones; roughly four fifths were seen once. The study, taken as a whole, reports: There were few public clonotypes, and on treatment they contracted or stayed stable. The clonality went up when patients responded to ibrutinib and dropped back toward baseline at progression. At baseline, clonality was higher than in age-matched healthy donors and correlated with CD8+ counts. Sampling time points were not equivalent between sustained-remission and progressing patients.

With V trimmed by 5 bases and J by 9 bases, 14 bases remained unmatched. The germline V gene encodes CDR1 SGHTA and CDR2 FQGNSA. The CDR3 spans 17 residues. The TCR was taken from a human donor with chronic lymphocytic leukemia. The chain carries TRBV7-2 and TRBJ1-6; TRBD1 matches 9 bases. The sample was PBMCs, taken before ibrutinib treatment. The CDR3 nucleotides read TGTGCCAGCAGCGCCGGGACAGGGTTAGCCATGACTTCACCCCTCCACTTT. It translates to CASSAGTGLAMTSPLHF.